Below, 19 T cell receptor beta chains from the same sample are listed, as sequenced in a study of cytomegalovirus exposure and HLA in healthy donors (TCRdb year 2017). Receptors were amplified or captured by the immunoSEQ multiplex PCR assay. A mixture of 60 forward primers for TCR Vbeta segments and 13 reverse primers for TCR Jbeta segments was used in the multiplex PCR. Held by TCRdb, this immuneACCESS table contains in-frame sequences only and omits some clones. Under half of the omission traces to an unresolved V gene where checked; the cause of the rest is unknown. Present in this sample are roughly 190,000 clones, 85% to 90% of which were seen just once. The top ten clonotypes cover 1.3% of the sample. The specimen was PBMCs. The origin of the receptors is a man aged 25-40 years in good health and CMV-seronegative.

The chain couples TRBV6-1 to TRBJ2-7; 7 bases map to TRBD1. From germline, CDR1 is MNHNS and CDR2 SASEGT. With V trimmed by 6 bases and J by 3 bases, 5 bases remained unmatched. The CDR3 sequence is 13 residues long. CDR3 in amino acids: CASSPGTDYEQYF. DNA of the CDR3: TGTGCCAGCAGCCCCGGGACAGACTACGAGCAGTACTTC.

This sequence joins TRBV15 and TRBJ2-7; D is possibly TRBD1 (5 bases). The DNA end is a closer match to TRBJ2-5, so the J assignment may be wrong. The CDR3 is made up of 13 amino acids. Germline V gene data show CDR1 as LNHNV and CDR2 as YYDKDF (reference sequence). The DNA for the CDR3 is TGTGCCACCAGCCGGCGACAGCAAGAGACCCAGTACTTC. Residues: CATSRRQQETQYF.

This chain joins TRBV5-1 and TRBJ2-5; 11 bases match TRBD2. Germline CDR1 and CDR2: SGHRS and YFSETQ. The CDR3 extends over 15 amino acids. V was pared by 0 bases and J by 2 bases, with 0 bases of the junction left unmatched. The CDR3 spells CASSLASGGQETQYF. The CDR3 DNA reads TGCGCCAGCAGCTTGGCTAGCGGGGGGCAAGAGACCCAGTACTTC.

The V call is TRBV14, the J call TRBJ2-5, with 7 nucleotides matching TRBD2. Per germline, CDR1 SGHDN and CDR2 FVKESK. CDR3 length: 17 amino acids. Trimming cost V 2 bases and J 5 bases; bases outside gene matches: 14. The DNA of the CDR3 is TGTGCCAGCAGCCAACTTCCCGGGAGGAGGGGACCGGAGACCCAGTACTTC. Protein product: CASSQLPGRRGPETQYF.

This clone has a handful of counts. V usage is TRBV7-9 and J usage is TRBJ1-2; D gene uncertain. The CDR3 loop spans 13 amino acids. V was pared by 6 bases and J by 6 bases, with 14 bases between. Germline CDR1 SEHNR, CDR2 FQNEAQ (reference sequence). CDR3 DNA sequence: TGTGCCAGCAGGGATAGGAGGACTGATGGCTACACCTTC. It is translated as CASRDRRTDGYTF.

CDR3 residues: CASRTSGDTGELFF. In DNA, the CDR3 is TGTGCCAGCAGAACTAGCGGAGACACCGGGGAGCTGTTTTTT. The chain uses TRBV6-5 and TRBJ2-2; TRBD2 matches 8 bases. CDR1 MNHEY and CDR2 SVGAGI come from the germline V gene. This CDR3 contains 14 residues. J gave up 3 bases and V 6 bases, and 3 bases lay outside the gene matches.

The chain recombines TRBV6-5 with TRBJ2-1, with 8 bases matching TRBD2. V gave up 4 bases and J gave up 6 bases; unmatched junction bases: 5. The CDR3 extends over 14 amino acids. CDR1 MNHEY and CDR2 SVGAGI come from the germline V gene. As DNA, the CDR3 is TGTGCCAGCAGTTCTACCGGGGGGGTCAATGAGCAGTTCTTC. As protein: CASSSTGGVNEQFF.

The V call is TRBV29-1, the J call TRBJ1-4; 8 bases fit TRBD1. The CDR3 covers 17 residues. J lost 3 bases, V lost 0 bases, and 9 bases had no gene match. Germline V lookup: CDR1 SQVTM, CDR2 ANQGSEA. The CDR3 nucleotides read TGCAGCGTTGAAGAGAAGGACAGGGTGGGAGCTAATGAAAAACTGTTTTTT. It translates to CSVEEKDRVGANEKLFF.

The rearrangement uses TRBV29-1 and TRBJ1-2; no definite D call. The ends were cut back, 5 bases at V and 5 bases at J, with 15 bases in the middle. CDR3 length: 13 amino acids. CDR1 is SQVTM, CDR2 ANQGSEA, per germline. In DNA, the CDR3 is TGCAGCGTTCTCGTAACGGGTGTGTATGGCTACACCTTC. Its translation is CSVLVTGVYGYTF.

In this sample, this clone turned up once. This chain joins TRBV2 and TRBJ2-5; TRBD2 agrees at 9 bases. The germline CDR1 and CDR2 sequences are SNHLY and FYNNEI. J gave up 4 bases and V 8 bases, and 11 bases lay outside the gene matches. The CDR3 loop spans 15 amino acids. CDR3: CASVTRGGQGETQYF. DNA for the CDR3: TGTGCCAGCGTGACGCGGGGGGGCCAGGGAGAGACCCAGTACTTC. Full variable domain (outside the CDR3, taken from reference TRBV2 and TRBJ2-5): EPEVTQTPSHQVTQMGQEVILRCVPISNHLYFYWYRQILGQKVEFLVSFYNNEISEKSEIFDDQFSVERPDGSNFTLKIRSTKLEDSAMYFCASVTRGGQGETQYFGPGTRLLVL.

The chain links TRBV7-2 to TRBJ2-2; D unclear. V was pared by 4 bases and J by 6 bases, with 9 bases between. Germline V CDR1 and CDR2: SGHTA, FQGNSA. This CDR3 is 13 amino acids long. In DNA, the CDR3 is TGTGCCAGCAGCTCCCGAACGGCCGGGGAGCTGTTTTTT. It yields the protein CASSSRTAGELFF.

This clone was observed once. The CDR3, as DNA: TGTGCCAGCAGTGTCCTTAGCGGGGGTGAGCAGTTCTTC. Protein product: CASSVLSGGEQFF. This rearrangement joins TRBV6-1 to TRBJ2-1; 9 nucleotides line up with TRBD2. CDR3 length: 13 amino acids. Germline V gene data show CDR1 as MNHNS and CDR2 as SASEGT. With 4 bases clipped from V and 9 bases from J, the junction kept 4 bases outside the gene matches.

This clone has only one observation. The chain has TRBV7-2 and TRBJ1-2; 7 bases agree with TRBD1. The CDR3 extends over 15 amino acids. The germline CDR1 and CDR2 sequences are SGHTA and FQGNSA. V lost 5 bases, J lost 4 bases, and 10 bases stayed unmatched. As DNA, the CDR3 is TGTGCCAGCAGCCCCGAGACAGGGAGGATCTATGGCTACACCTTC. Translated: CASSPETGRIYGYTF.

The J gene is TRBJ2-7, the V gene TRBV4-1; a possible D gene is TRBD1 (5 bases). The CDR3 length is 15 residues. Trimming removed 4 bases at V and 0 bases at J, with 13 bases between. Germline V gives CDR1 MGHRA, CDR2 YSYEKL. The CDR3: CASSRNPQGSYEQYF. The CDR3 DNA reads TGCGCCAGCAGCCGCAACCCCCAGGGCTCCTACGAGCAGTACTTC.

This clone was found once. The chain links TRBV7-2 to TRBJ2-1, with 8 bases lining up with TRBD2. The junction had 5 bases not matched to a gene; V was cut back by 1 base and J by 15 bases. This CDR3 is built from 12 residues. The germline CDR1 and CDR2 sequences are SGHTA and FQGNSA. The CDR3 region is CASSLDAGGPFF. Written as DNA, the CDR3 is TGTGCCAGCAGCTTAGATGCGGGAGGTCCGTTCTTC.

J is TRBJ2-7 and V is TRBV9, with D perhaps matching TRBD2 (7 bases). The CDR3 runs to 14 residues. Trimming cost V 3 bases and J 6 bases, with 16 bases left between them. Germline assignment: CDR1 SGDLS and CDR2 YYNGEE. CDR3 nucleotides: TGTGCCAGCAGCGGGGGGGGCCGACCATCCGAGCAGTACTTC. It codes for CASSGGGRPSEQYF.

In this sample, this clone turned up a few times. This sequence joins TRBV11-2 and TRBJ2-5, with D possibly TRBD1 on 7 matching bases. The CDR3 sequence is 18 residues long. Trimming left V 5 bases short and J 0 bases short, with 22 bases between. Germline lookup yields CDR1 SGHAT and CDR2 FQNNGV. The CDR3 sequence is CASSPQGGSHLYQETQYF. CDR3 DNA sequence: TGTGCCAGCAGCCCCCAGGGGGGATCCCACTTGTACCAAGAGACCCAGTACTTC.

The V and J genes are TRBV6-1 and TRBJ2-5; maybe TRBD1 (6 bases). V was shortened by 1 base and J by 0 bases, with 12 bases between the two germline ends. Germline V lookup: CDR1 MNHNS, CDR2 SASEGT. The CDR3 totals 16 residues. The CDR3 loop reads CASSEGAGANQETQYF. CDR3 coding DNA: TGTGCCAGCAGTGAAGGGGCAGGGGCAAACCAAGAGACCCAGTACTTC.

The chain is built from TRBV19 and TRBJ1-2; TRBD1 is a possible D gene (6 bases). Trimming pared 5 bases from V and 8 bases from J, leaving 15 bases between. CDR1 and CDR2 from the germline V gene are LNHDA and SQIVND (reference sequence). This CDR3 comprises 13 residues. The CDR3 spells CASSPGHARGYTF. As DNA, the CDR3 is TGTGCCAGTAGTCCGGGACATGCCCGCGGCTACACCTTC. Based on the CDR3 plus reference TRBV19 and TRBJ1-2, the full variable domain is DGGITQSPKYLFRKEGQNVTLSCEQNLNHDAMYWYRQDPGQGLRLIYYSQIVNDFQKGDIAEGYSVSREKKESFPLTVTSAQKNPTAFYLCASSPGHARGYTFGSGTRLTVV.